Presented here are 21 T cell receptor beta chains from one specimen sequenced in a study of regulatory T cells in long-lasting Graves disease. Arm-PCR of CDR3 regions with iRepertoire HTBI primers generated TCR beta libraries. TCRdb ran MiXCR on the multiplex PCR reads and lists one entry per CDR3 protein. The repertoire holds a few hundred thousand distinct CDR3 sequences, with around 21% as singletons. Time point specified: newly diagnosed GD, antithyroid drugs for less than 3 months. Following extraction of RNA from PBMCs, that RNA was used to make the TCR library. The sample was peripheral blood mononuclear cells (PBMCs), taken at new diagnosis, from a patient treated with antithyroid drugs. These receptors all come from a female donor with Graves disease.

About this clonotype: It is likely a read error: a sequence one base away is far more abundant. This sequence joins TRBV20-1 and TRBJ2-7, with D possibly being TRBD1 or TRBD2 (6 bases each). Germline CDR1 reads DFQATT; CDR2 reads SNEGSKA (reference sequence). Trimming removed 6 bases at V and 5 bases at J, with 23 bases between. The CDR3 extends over 15 amino acids. CDR3: CSAGGGGAPYNEQYF. CDR3 nucleotide sequence: TGCAGTGCAGGGGGAGGAGGGGCCCCCTACAACGAGCAGTACTTC.

This clonotype was recorded at least ten times. Written as DNA, the CDR3 is TGCGCCAGCAGGCCCGGACTCAGACGGAATCAGCCCCAGCATTTT. This sequence encodes CASRPGLRRNQPQHF. V and J are TRBV5-1 and TRBJ1-5, with D unclear. The CDR3 length is 15 residues. V shed 5 bases and J shed 4 bases, with 16 bases lying between them. CDR1 and CDR2 from the germline V gene are SGHRS and YFSETQ.

This clonotype was picked up a small number of times. CDR3 in DNA: TGTGCCAGCAGTGGGCAGGGGGCGGTAGCCAAAAACATTCAGTACTTC. The encoded protein is CASSGQGAVAKNIQYF. The chain carries TRBV28 and TRBJ2-4; 8 bases match TRBD1. V shed 5 bases, J shed 0 bases, and the junction held 6 bases outside the gene matches. CDR3 size: 16 residues. Looked up from germline, CDR1 is MDHEN and CDR2 is SYDVKM. Variable domain in full (rest from reference TRBV28 and TRBJ2-4): DVKVTQSSRYLVKRTGEKVFLECVQDMDHENMFWYRQDPGLGLRLIYFSYDVKMKEKGDIPEGYSVSREKKERFSLILESASTNQTSMYLCASSGQGAVAKNIQYFGAGTRLSVL.

Concerning this clonotype: A much larger clone differs from this one at a single base, so this may be a read error. CDR3 sequence reads: CASSERLENPSEQYF. The CDR3 coding sequence is TGTGCCAGCAGTGAACGACTAGAAAATCCCTCCGAGCAGTACTTC. The V and J genes are TRBV6-4 and TRBJ2-7; tentative D call: TRBD2 (6 bases). The CDR3 is made up of 15 amino acids. Germline CDR1 reads MRHNA; CDR2 reads SNTAGT. V was pared by 3 bases and J by 6 bases, with 18 bases between.

This chain joins TRBV12-3 or TRBV12-4 and TRBJ2-1; TRBD1 aligns across 7 bases. The CDR3 has 14 residues. V was clipped by 10 bases and J by 0 bases; unmatched bases: 6. CDR3 sequence (DNA): TGTGCCATCCCGGGACAGATCTCCTACAATGAGCAGTTCTTC. It codes for CAIPGQISYNEQFF.

This sequence joins TRBV28 and TRBJ2-4; TRBD1 agrees at 8 bases. Germline-derived CDR1 and CDR2 are MDHEN and SYDVKM. This CDR3 has 15 residues. V shed 6 bases and J 3 bases; nucleotides not matched to a gene: 7. The CDR3 nucleotides read TGTGCCAGCAGAATCCAGGGGGCTGACAAAAACATTCAGTACTTC. This gives the protein CASRIQGADKNIQYF.

This clonotype was seen ten or more times. J is TRBJ2-6 and V is TRBV11-2, with D perhaps TRBD1 (6 bases). Trimming pared 4 bases from V and 4 bases from J, leaving 11 bases between. Germline-derived CDR1 and CDR2 are SGHAT and FQNNGV. The CDR3 sequence is 15 residues long. CDR3: CASSYTGTGANVLTF. In nucleotides, the CDR3 is TGTGCCAGCAGCTATACAGGGACCGGGGCCAACGTCCTGACTTTC.

As regards this clonotype: A single base separates this from a much larger clone, so it may be a read error. The missing conserved phenylalanine or tryptophan at the end of this CDR3 makes a read error likely. The chain joins TRBV11-2 to TRBJ2-7; tentatively, D is TRBD1 or TRBD2 (5 bases each). The ends were cut back, 6 bases at V and 2 bases at J, with 17 bases in the middle. Per germline, CDR1 SGHAT and CDR2 FQNNGV. CDR3 length: 15 residues. The CDR3 nucleotides read TGTGCCAGCAGTTACTTGGGGGAGCAGCCCTACGAGCAGTACTCC. Translating it yields CASSYLGEQPYEQYS.

The CDR3 loop reads CASSLRGRETYEQYF. CDR3 in DNA: TGCGCCAGCAGCCTCCGCGGGAGGGAGACCTACGAGCAGTACTTC. The chain recombines TRBV5-1 with TRBJ2-7; 9 bases line up with TRBD2. CDR1 and CDR2 (germline): SGHRS, YFSETQ. V shed 4 bases, J shed 2 bases, and the junction held 7 bases outside the gene matches. The CDR3 spans 15 residues.

This clonotype was picked up many times. This chain links TRBV7-2 with TRBJ2-4, with D unclear. CDR3 length equals 15 residues. In germline, CDR1 is SGHTA, CDR2 FQGNSA. V gave up 1 base and J gave up 2 bases, with 9 bases separating them. CDR3 region: CASSLVLVPKNIQYF. The DNA for the CDR3 is TGTGCCAGCAGCTTAGTACTGGTGCCCAAAAACATTCAGTACTTC.

The J gene is TRBJ2-7, the V gene TRBV29-1; tentative D call: TRBD1 (5 bases). Germline CDR1 is SQVTM and CDR2 is ANQGSEA. The V gene lost 0 bases and the J gene lost 7 bases, with 13 bases spanning the gap. The CDR3 consists of 13 residues. In nucleotides, the CDR3 is TGCAGCGTTGAAGATAAGACAGAACGGGAGCAGTACTTC. Translating gives CSVEDKTEREQYF.

This clonotype was seen many times. This chain uses TRBV18 with TRBJ2-3; 9 positions match TRBD2. CDR1 is KGHSH and CDR2 is LQKENI in the germline V gene. The CDR3 has 15 amino acids. V lost 4 bases and J lost 3; bases outside the gene matches: 5. The DNA of the CDR3 is TGTGCCAGCTCACTAGGGACTAGCAGAACAGATACGCAGTATTTT. It yields the protein CASSLGTSRTDTQYF.

J is TRBJ2-3 and V is TRBV11-2, with TRBD1 identical over 12 bases. CDR3 length: 17 amino acids. Trimming cost V 4 bases and J 3 bases; bases outside gene matches: 8. From germline, CDR1 is SGHAT and CDR2 FQNNGV. The DNA for the CDR3 is TGTGCCAGCAGCTCCCCGGGACAGGGGGCGAGGACAGATACGCAGTATTTT. Its protein is CASSSPGQGARTDTQYF. The whole variable domain, remainder taken from reference TRBV11-2 and TRBJ2-3, is EAGVAQSPRYKIIEKRQSVAFWCNPISGHATLYWYQQILGQGPKLLIQFQNNGVVDDSQLPKDRFSAERLKGVDSTLKIQPAKLEDSAVYLCASSSPGQGARTDTQYFGPGTRLTVL.

This clonotype was counted many times. The V and J genes are TRBV7-2 and TRBJ2-1; 9 bases match TRBD1. CDR3 length equals 14 residues. Losses at the gene ends were 7 bases for V and 3 bases for J; bases not matched to a gene: 4. The germline CDR1 and CDR2 sequences are SGHTA and FQGNSA. CDR3 DNA: TGTGCCAGCACCCGACAGGGGGACTACAATGAGCAGTTCTTC. It yields the protein CASTRQGDYNEQFF. Combining the CDR3 with reference TRBV7-2 and TRBJ2-1 gives the whole variable domain GAGVSQSPSNKVTEKGKDVELRCDPISGHTALYWYRQSLGQGLEFLIYFQGNSAPDKSGLPSDRFSAERTGGSVSTLTIQRTQQEDSAVYLCASTRQGDYNEQFFGPGTRLTVL.

V usage is TRBV7-2 and J usage is TRBJ2-1; possibly TRBD2 for D (6 bases). The CDR3 spans 17 residues. V lost 5 bases and J 6 bases, leaving 23 bases between the germline ends. Germline V gene lookup returns CDR1 SGHTA and CDR2 FQGNSA. The CDR3 region has the DNA TGTGCCAGCAGCCCGACTAGTGAAGTCACCCCTCGCAATGAGCAGTTCTTC. It translates to CASSPTSEVTPRNEQFF.

This chain joins TRBV7-2 and TRBJ2-1; 8 bases fit TRBD2. With 6 bases clipped from V and 6 bases from J, the junction kept 7 bases outside the gene matches. The CDR3 is made up of 14 amino acids. Per germline, CDR1 SGHTA and CDR2 FQGNSA. In nucleotides, the CDR3 is TGTGCCAGCAGGGTGGGCGGGGGGTCCAATGAGCAGTTCTTC. It encodes CASRVGGGSNEQFF.

The chain employs TRBV5-1 and TRBJ2-5; 7 bases align to TRBD1. V lost 4 bases to trimming and J lost 2 bases; unmatched junction nucleotides: 2. This CDR3 comprises 13 residues. The germline V gene has CDR1 SGHRS and CDR2 YFSETQ. The CDR3 DNA follows: TGCGCCAGCAGCAGGACAGGTCAAGAGACCCAGTACTTC. This gives the protein CASSRTGQETQYF.

In this sample, this clonotype turned up many times. This rearrangement joins TRBV2 to TRBJ1-2, with 9 positions matching TRBD1. Unmatched junction bases numbered 7, after V lost 6 bases and J lost 2 bases. This CDR3 has 15 residues. Germline loops: CDR1 SNHLY, CDR2 FYNNEI. The CDR3 region is CASRAGTGRNYGYTF. CDR3 bases: TGTGCCAGCAGAGCAGGGACAGGGCGAAACTATGGCTACACCTTC.

This clonotype has just a few counts. A far larger clone is a single base away, which makes a read error likely. J is TRBJ1-5 and V is TRBV10-3; the match to TRBD1 covers 8 bases. Germline CDR1 reads ENHRY; CDR2 reads SYGVKD. CDR3 length: 19 amino acids. The V and J ends lost 10 bases and 6 bases, in that order; junction bases with no gene match: 26. For the CDR3, the DNA is TGTGCCAGCAGGATTCCGACAGGGGAGACAGAAGCCTTATGTCAGCCCCAGCATTTT. Its translation: CASRIPTGETEALCQPQHF.

In this sample, this clonotype turned up once. J is TRBJ2-1 and V is TRBV5-1; D is ambiguous. Germline loops: CDR1 SGHRS, CDR2 YFSETQ. Deletions cut 1 base from V and 6 bases from J, with 14 bases between. CDR3 length equals 15 residues. CDR3 DNA: TGCGCCAGCAGCTTGTTGAGTGAAGGGCCCAATGAGCAGTTCTTC. It specifies CASSLLSEGPNEQFF.

This clonotype has at least ten counts. The rearrangement joins TRBV6-1 to TRBJ2-7; D perhaps matches TRBD1 (5 bases). Trimming pared 6 bases from V and 0 bases from J, leaving 15 bases between. This CDR3 is built from 15 residues. CDR1 and CDR2 from the germline V gene are MNHNS and SASEGT. This CDR3 is CASRRVIDSSYEQYF. In nucleotides, the CDR3 is TGTGCCAGCAGACGGGTGATTGACAGCTCCTACGAGCAGTACTTC.